The 14 T cell receptor beta chains presented below share a single source sample, sequenced in a study of OX40 agonist ivuxolimab in advanced cancers. The library was built by means of the immunoSEQ multiplex PCR assay. Held by TCRdb, this immuneACCESS table contains in-frame sequences only and omits some clones. Under half of the omission traces to an unresolved V gene where checked; the cause of the rest is unknown. The sample includes some 68,000 clones, with 86% observed a single time. Of the sample, around 2.1% falls within the top ten clones. The sequences come from CD4+ or CD8+ T cells sorted from blood, collected in a trial of the OX40 agonist ivuxolimab. All receptors derive from an adult with an advanced solid tumor such as melanoma, head and neck, liver or kidney cancer.

The chain links TRBV2 to TRBJ2-7, with D maybe TRBD2 (6 bases). There are 13 residues in the CDR3. V lost 6 bases, J lost 1 base, and 10 bases lay in between. The germline gives CDR1 SNHLY, CDR2 FYNNEI. The CDR3 region is CASRGSGSYEQYF. The CDR3 region has the DNA TGTGCCAGCAGGGGAAGCGGGTCCTACGAGCAGTACTTC.

The chain employs TRBV11-3 and TRBJ2-3; the D is unclear. The CDR3 loop spans 13 amino acids. The germline V gene encodes CDR1 SGHNT and CDR2 YENEEA. V was pared by 5 bases and J by 2 bases, with 8 bases between. CDR3 in amino acids: CASSPGYTDTQYF. CDR3 nucleotide sequence: TGTGCCAGCAGCCCCGGTTACACAGATACGCAGTATTTT.

The V gene is TRBV2, the J gene TRBJ1-1, with D possibly matching TRBD1 (6 bases). Deletions cut 2 bases from V and 5 bases from J, with 12 bases between. The CDR3 runs 14 residues. CDR1 is SNHLY, CDR2 FYNNEI, per germline. The CDR3 sequence is CASSETGWETEAFF. CDR3 nucleotides: TGTGCCAGCAGTGAAACAGGGTGGGAAACTGAAGCTTTCTTT.

The chain is built from TRBV7-9 and TRBJ2-7; 8 positions match TRBD1. Unmatched junction bases numbered 9, after V lost 10 bases and J lost 4 bases. The CDR3 totals 13 residues. Germline CDR1 and CDR2: SEHNR and FQNEAQ (reference sequence). CDR3 sequence reads: CATADRGEYEQYF. In DNA, the CDR3 is TGTGCCACCGCAGACAGGGGAGAATACGAGCAGTACTTC.

J is TRBJ2-2 and V is TRBV7-7; TRBD1 might be the D (6 bases). The CDR3 extends over 14 amino acids. Germline V gives CDR1 SSHAT, CDR2 FNYEAQ (reference sequence). V was trimmed by 6 bases and J by 6 bases, leaving 14 bases between them. The CDR3: CASSSLAGAGELFF. The CDR3 nucleotides are TGTGCCAGCAGTTCGCTCGCAGGGGCCGGGGAGCTGTTTTTT.

The chain carries TRBV4-3 and TRBJ2-7; the match to TRBD2 covers 12 bases. This CDR3 spans 16 amino acids. J gave up 0 bases and V 2 bases, and 2 bases lay outside the gene matches. The V gene's germline CDR1 is LGHNA and CDR2 YSLEER. The CDR3 here is CASSQWTSGDSYEQYF. CDR3 in DNA: TGCGCCAGCAGCCAATGGACTAGCGGGGACTCCTACGAGCAGTACTTC.

CDR3 DNA: TGTGCCAGCAGCTTAAGGGTAACTGAAGCTTTCTTT. Amino acids: CASSLRVTEAFF. The chain carries TRBV7-2 and TRBJ1-1, with D unclear. Trimming shortened V by 2 bases and J by 5 bases, and 6 bases separated the two germline ends. The CDR3 spans 12 residues. Germline CDR1 is SGHTA and CDR2 is FQGNSA. The full variable domain, with the rest looked up from reference TRBV7-2 and TRBJ1-1, is GAGVSQSPSNKVTEKGKDVELRCDPISGHTALYWYRQSLGQGLEFLIYFQGNSAPDKSGLPSDRFSAERTGGSVSTLTIQRTQQEDSAVYLCASSLRVTEAFFGQGTRLTVV.

The V and J genes are TRBV6-5 and TRBJ2-7, with TRBD1 matching over 9 bases. This CDR3 contains 13 residues. CDR1 is MNHEY and CDR2 is SVGAGI in the germline V gene. With 6 bases clipped from V and 3 bases from J, the junction kept 3 bases outside the gene matches. This CDR3 is CASSRDRVYEQYF. CDR3 sequence (DNA): TGTGCCAGCAGCCGGGACAGGGTCTACGAGCAGTACTTC.

J is TRBJ2-1 and V is TRBV6-6; the match to TRBD1 covers 7 bases. Germline CDR1 is MNHNY and CDR2 is SVGAGI (reference sequence). With V trimmed by 7 bases and J by 16 bases, 16 bases remained unmatched. The CDR3 consists of 13 residues. CDR3 sequence reads: CASTTATGQAFFF. CDR3 coding DNA: TGTGCCAGCACCACCGCCACCGGACAGGCTTTTTTCTTC.

The chain combines TRBV28 with TRBJ2-7; D is uncertain. With 8 bases removed from V and 3 bases from J, the gap between germline ends came to 11 bases. Per the germline V gene, CDR1 is MDHEN and CDR2 is SYDVKM. The CDR3 covers 12 residues. CDR3 DNA sequence: TGTGCCAGCCAAAGTGCCCACTACGAGCAGTACTTC. It specifies CASQSAHYEQYF.

The CDR3 region is CASSQVGASGYEQYF. CDR3 coding DNA: TGCGCCAGCAGCCAAGTAGGGGCTTCAGGTTACGAGCAGTACTTC. This chain connects TRBV4-1 to TRBJ2-5, with D perhaps matching TRBD1 (5 bases). The J call may be in error: the DNA end matches TRBJ2-7 better. The CDR3 runs to 15 residues. Germline V CDR1 and CDR2: MGHRA, YSYEKL.

This chain links TRBV7-2 with TRBJ1-2; 7 positions match TRBD1. Germline V lookup: CDR1 SGHTA, CDR2 FQGNSA. This CDR3 has 16 residues. V trimming: 0 bases; J trimming: 4 bases; junction bases outside the gene matches: 8. CDR3 amino acids: CASSLAMTGPGYGYTF. In nucleotides, the CDR3 is TGTGCCAGCAGCTTAGCTATGACAGGGCCGGGCTATGGCTACACCTTC.

The V gene is TRBV18, the J gene TRBJ2-7; D remains unclear. V shed 2 bases and J shed 3 bases, with 14 bases lying between them. This CDR3 region has 15 residues. Germline assignment: CDR1 KGHSH and CDR2 LQKENI. As DNA, the CDR3 is TGTGCCAGCTCACCAAATCCTGGAATGAACTACGAGCAGTACTTC. Its protein product is CASSPNPGMNYEQYF.

This chain joins TRBV5-1 and TRBJ2-7, with TRBD1 identical over 7 bases. Germline lookup yields CDR1 SGHRS and CDR2 YFSETQ. This CDR3 has 13 amino acids. The ends lost 4 bases at V and 2 bases at J; junction bases unmatched: 3. The CDR3 here is CASSDGQAYEQYF. CDR3 nucleotide sequence: TGCGCCAGCAGCGACGGACAGGCCTACGAGCAGTACTTC.